A selection of T cell receptor beta chains follows, all from one sample in a study of blood T cell repertoires in COVID-19. Measured with immunoSEQ multiplex PCR; TCRdb has only the in-frame clones, and not every one. The data hold some 300,000 clones, with about 90% observed a single time. Source material: PBMCs or T cells enriched from blood (not recorded which). The receptors originated from a woman aged 25 to 39 who had recovered from COVID-19. The CDR3 runs from the conserved cysteine through the conserved F or W.

j_call | v_call | cdr3_aa
TRBJ1-1 | TRBV7-2 | CASSWTGYTEAFF
TRBJ1-3 | TRBV18 | CASSPITGTGTGNTIYF
TRBJ1-5 | TRBV2 | CASSEGTGNGNQPQHF
TRBJ1-5 | TRBV5-4 | CASSPDTGTQPQHF
TRBJ2-7 | TRBV29-1 | CSAGQTIYEQYF
TRBJ1-4 | TRBV9 | CASSEQGRVEEKLFF
TRBJ2-5 | TRBV9 | CASSAPGLAGSETQYF
TRBJ2-4 | TRBV3-1/TRBV3-2 | CASSPSDLAKNIQYF
TRBJ2-1 | TRBV9 | CASSVATGTGGNDEQFF
TRBJ1-2 | TRBV6-5 | CASKDGGGYTF
TRBJ1-6 | TRBV6-1 | CASSDTGDNSPLHF
TRBJ1-2 | TRBV7-8 | CASSSTSGGAAYGYTF
TRBJ1-6 | TRBV7-9 | CASSLVVGDNSPLHF
TRBJ1-5 | TRBV7-2 | CASSLVQGSNQPQHF
TRBJ1-5 | TRBV3-1/TRBV3-2 | CASSQDRGQGALPQPQHF
TRBJ2-1 | TRBV19 | CASSNGNEQFF
TRBJ1-1 | TRBV19 | CASSAQENKVRAFF
TRBJ1-1 | TRBV5-1 | CASSKNGGNTEAFF
TRBJ2-7 | TRBV12-3/TRBV12-4 | CASSLAGSEQYF
TRBJ2-5 | TRBV5-1 | CASSLELGGETQYF
TRBJ1-6 | TRBV29-1 | CSVGEGGDSPLHF
TRBJ1-1 | TRBV7-8 | CASTRPTGGLEAFF
TRBJ2-1 | TRBV11-2 | CASSAFHRTGGSYNEQFF
TRBJ2-1 | TRBV4-2 | CASSQDLEYNEQFF
TRBJ1-2 | TRBV28 | CASSPTGSRSYGYTF
TRBJ1-4 | TRBV11-3 | CASSIQGATFSATNEKLFF
TRBJ1-5 | TRBV4-1 | CASSQTGQGNQPQHF
TRBJ1-2 | TRBV28 | CASSGWTGEVGYTF
TRBJ1-3 | TRBV13 | CASSPRTASGNTIYF